One sample yielded the 14 T cell receptor beta chains listed below, sequenced in a study of identical twins. TCRdb re-called the 5' RACE reads through MiXCR, storing one row per CDR3 protein. Among roughly 1,500,000 distinct CDR3 sequences, more than 30% were seen once, and the ten largest hold about 0.27%. The sequencing input was cord blood. Receptors originate from a newborn girl in good health.

This clonotype showed up just a few times. The CDR3 loop reads CASSLEIPGLAKNIQYF. Written as DNA, the CDR3 is TGTGCCAGCAGCTTGGAAATCCCGGGACTAGCCAAAAACATTCAGTACTTC. The V and J genes are TRBV11-2 and TRBJ2-4, with D possibly matching TRBD2 (6 bases). Germline values: CDR1 SGHAT, CDR2 FQNNGV. Trimming took off 3 bases at V and 0 bases at J, with 15 bases between the two ends. The CDR3 contains 17 residues.

The chain employs TRBV7-2 and TRBJ2-1; TRBD2 matches at 10 bases. The DNA end favors TRBJ2-7, so the J call may be wrong. Germline-derived CDR1 and CDR2 are SGHTA and FQGNSA. The CDR3 sequence is 18 residues long. This CDR3 reads CASSLGGLAEKLYNEQYF. The DNA for the CDR3 is TGTGCCAGCAGCTTGGGCGGACTAGCGGAGAAGCTATACAATGAGCAGTACTTC.

In this sample, this clonotype turned up a few times. This rearrangement joins TRBV24-1 to TRBJ1-5; TRBD1 might be the D (6 bases). Trimming removed 3 bases from V and 4 bases from J, with 12 bases in between. This CDR3 is 15 amino acids long. The germline CDR1 and CDR2 sequences are KGHDR and SFDVKD. CDR3 nucleotide sequence: TGTGCCACCAGTGATAACAAGAGGGGGAATCAGCCCCAGCATTTT. It codes for CATSDNKRGNQPQHF.

This clonotype has a single count. The chain links TRBV2 to TRBJ2-2; no clear D. The ends were cut back, 9 bases at V and 0 bases at J, with 5 bases in the middle. The CDR3 covers 12 residues. Germline values: CDR1 SNHLY, CDR2 FYNNEI. The CDR3 DNA follows: TGTGCCAGGGGCGCGAACACCGGGGAGCTGTTTTTT. Translation: CARGANTGELFF. Supplemented by reference TRBV2 and TRBJ2-2, the full variable domain reads EPEVTQTPSHQVTQMGQEVILRCVPISNHLYFYWYRQILGQKVEFLVSFYNNEISEKSEIFDDQFSVERPDGSNFTLKIRSTKLEDSAMYFCARGANTGELFFGEGSRLTVL.

This sequence joins TRBV7-6 and TRBJ1-1, with D possibly being TRBD1 (5 bases). CDR3 length: 16 amino acids. From germline, CDR1 is SGHVS and CDR2 FNYEAQ. V was pared by 1 base and J by 1 base, with 13 bases between. Written as DNA, the CDR3 is TGTGCCAGCAGCTTAGGCGGGTACGGGGGGAACACTGAAGCTTTCTTT. Translated: CASSLGGYGGNTEAFF.

This clonotype has just a few counts. The V gene is TRBV28, the J gene TRBJ2-5; TRBD1 aligns across 8 bases. Germline CDR1 is MDHEN and CDR2 is SYDVKM. The CDR3 is made up of 13 amino acids. J gave up 10 bases and V 7 bases, and 11 bases lay outside the gene matches. The CDR3 spells CASILSGGQVQYF. Written as DNA, the CDR3 is TGTGCCAGCATCCTCTCAGGGGGACAGGTCCAGTACTTC.

As regards this clonotype: Sequence at one end of the junction differs from germline and may be a read error. The chain couples TRBV12-3 or TRBV12-4 to TRBJ2-1; D not resolved. The CDR3 extends over 12 amino acids. The CDR3 here is CASSPNYIEQFF. DNA for the CDR3: TGTGCCAGCAGTCCAAACTACATTGAGCAGTTCTTC.

The table lists this clonotype with a count of one. For the CDR3, the DNA is TGTGCCAGCAGTCCGACAAGACTAGCGGGCTTCACCGGGGAGCTGTTTTTT. This gives the protein CASSPTRLAGFTGELFF. The chain employs TRBV28 and TRBJ2-2; 10 positions agree with TRBD2. Per germline, CDR1 MDHEN and CDR2 SYDVKM. Unmatched junction bases numbered 10, after V lost 5 bases and J lost 4 bases. CDR3 length equals 17 residues.

There are many counts of this clonotype. The V and J genes are TRBV29-1 and TRBJ1-2; D perhaps matches TRBD1 (6 bases). Deletions cut 1 base from V and 4 bases from J, with 13 bases between. Looked up from germline, CDR1 is SQVTM and CDR2 is ANQGSEA. The CDR3 has 14 amino acids. The CDR3 DNA reads TGCAGCGTTGAAGCGGGGGGGCGCAGCTATGGCTACACCTTC. Translated, it gives CSVEAGGRSYGYTF. The variable domain in full, with the rest retrieved from reference TRBV29-1 and TRBJ1-2, is SAVISQKPSRDICQRGTSLTIQCQVDSQVTMMFWYRQQPGQSLTLIATANQGSEATYESGFVIDKFPISRPNLTFSTLTVSNMSPEDSSIYLCSVEAGGRSYGYTFGSGTRLTVV.

The V call is TRBV11-2, the J call TRBJ2-2; tentative D call: TRBD2 (6 bases). CDR1 and CDR2 (germline): SGHAT, FQNNGV. V lost 8 bases and J lost 3, with 16 bases in between. CDR3 length: 15 residues. CDR3 sequence (DNA): TGTGCCAGCTTACCAGGACTACAGTACACCGGGGAGCTGTTTTTT. This encodes CASLPGLQYTGELFF.

This sequence joins TRBV6-1 and TRBJ1-4; the D is unclear. Trimming shortened V by 7 bases and J by 2 bases, and 11 bases separated the two germline ends. CDR3 length: 14 residues. CDR1 is MNHNS and CDR2 is SASEGT in the germline V gene. The CDR3 DNA reads as TGTGCCAGCAACAGATATTCCACTAATGAAAAACTGTTTTTT. This translates into CASNRYSTNEKLFF.

The chain employs TRBV24-1 and TRBJ2-1; no definite D call. Germline V CDR1 and CDR2: KGHDR, SFDVKD. Trimming left V 5 bases short and J 5 bases short, with 6 bases between. The CDR3 runs 12 residues. The CDR3 nucleotides read TGTGCCACCAGTGCTGTGGACAATGAGCAGTTCTTC. Amino acid sequence: CATSAVDNEQFF.

The chain has TRBV29-1 and TRBJ2-7; D call uncertain. From germline, CDR1 is SQVTM and CDR2 ANQGSEA. The CDR3 is 13 residues long. The V gene lost 4 bases and the J gene lost 0 bases, with 10 bases spanning the gap. The CDR3 protein is CSVAAGPSYEQYF. CDR3 DNA sequence: TGCAGCGTTGCCGCAGGCCCCTCCTACGAGCAGTACTTC.

The chain couples TRBV6-2 or TRBV6-3 to TRBJ2-5, with 7 bases lining up with TRBD2. Germline V CDR1 and CDR2: MNHEY, SVGEGT. The junction had 4 bases not matched to a gene; V was cut back by 8 bases and J by 1 base. The CDR3 runs to 13 residues. CDR3 sequence: CASGPSGQETQYF. CDR3 nucleotides: TGTGCCAGCGGCCCTAGCGGCCAAGAGACCCAGTACTTC.